What follows are 10 T cell receptor beta chains derived from one specimen sequenced in a study of blood T cell repertoires in COVID-19. The data were produced by immunoSEQ multiplex PCR, yet TCRdb's version contains in-frame clones alone and is incomplete. The sample includes over 150,000 clones, 84% seen only once; the top ten take roughly 13%. The material sequenced was peripheral blood. The origin of the receptors is a human donor in a cohort sampled during active COVID-19.

There are a few counts of this clone. V is TRBV5-4 and J is TRBJ2-5, with TRBD1 matching 9 bases. Losses at the gene ends were 4 bases for V and 1 base for J; bases not matched to a gene: 2. The CDR3 sequence is 14 residues long. Germline V gene data show CDR1 as SGHNT and CDR2 as YYREEE (reference sequence). As DNA, the CDR3 is TGTGCCAGCAGCAAGGGACAGGGCCAAGAGACCCAGTACTTC. This encodes CASSKGQGQETQYF.

The V call is TRBV7-8, the J call TRBJ1-1; D gene uncertain. This CDR3 has 14 residues. Trimming left V 4 bases short and J 5 bases short, with 14 bases between. Germline CDR1 reads SGHVS; CDR2 reads FQNEAQ. CDR3 amino acids: CASSSRDYGTEAFF. In DNA, the CDR3 is TGTGCCAGCAGCTCCCGGGATTATGGGACTGAAGCTTTCTTT. Full variable domain (rest looked up from reference TRBV7-8 and TRBJ1-1): GAGVSQSPRYKVAKRGQDVALRCDPISGHVSLFWYQQALGQGPEFLTYFQNEAQLDKSGLPSDRFFAERPEGSVSTLKIQRTQQEDSAVYLCASSSRDYGTEAFFGQGTRLTVV.

This sequence joins TRBV7-2 and TRBJ2-3; D is possibly TRBD2 (6 bases). The germline CDR1 and CDR2 sequences are SGHTA and FQGNSA. The CDR3 consists of 16 residues. V lost 5 bases to trimming and J lost 0 bases, with 15 bases between them. The CDR3 DNA reads TGTGCCAGCAGCCCCTGGCGGGGCCGGAGCACAGATACGCAGTATTTT. This sequence encodes CASSPWRGRSTDTQYF.

This chain joins TRBV4-1 and TRBJ1-4; D gene unclear. Germline V lookup: CDR1 MGHRA, CDR2 YSYEKL. The length of the CDR3 is 16 residues. The ends were cut back, 1 base at V and 0 bases at J, with 9 bases in the middle. CDR3 in DNA: TGCGCCAGCAGCCAAGCTACGGGGTCAACTAATGAAAAACTGTTTTTT. As protein: CASSQATGSTNEKLFF.

This clone showed up just a few times. This chain joins TRBV28 and TRBJ2-7; a possible D gene is TRBD2 (5 bases). This CDR3 has 15 amino acids. Germline assignment: CDR1 MDHEN and CDR2 SYDVKM. V lost 6 bases to trimming and J lost 2 bases, with 17 bases between them. CDR3 DNA: TGTGCCAGCAGAAGTTTCGCGGGCGGACCCTACGAGCAGTACTTC. Its protein is CASRSFAGGPYEQYF.

The gene calls are TRBV5-4 and TRBJ2-7; possibly TRBD2 for D (5 bases). V lost 0 bases and J 5 bases, leaving 15 bases between the germline ends. The V gene's germline CDR1 is SGHNT and CDR2 YYREEE (reference sequence). There are 15 residues in the CDR3. CDR3 DNA: TGTGCCAGCAGCTTGGGAGGGCAGAGGGCCGACGAGCAGTACTTC. It translates to CASSLGGQRADEQYF.

The chain combines TRBV29-1 with TRBJ1-2; TRBD1 agrees at 8 bases. V lost 7 bases, J lost 4 bases, and 2 bases stayed unmatched. CDR1 and CDR2 from the germline V gene are SQVTM and ANQGSEA. The CDR3 covers 11 residues. CDR3 residues: CSGTGSYGYTF. DNA for the CDR3: TGCAGCGGGACAGGGAGCTATGGCTACACCTTC. The full variable domain, its missing parts supplied by reference TRBV29-1 and TRBJ1-2, is SAVISQKPSRDICQRGTSLTIQCQVDSQVTMMFWYRQQPGQSLTLIATANQGSEATYESGFVIDKFPISRPNLTFSTLTVSNMSPEDSSIYLCSGTGSYGYTFGSGTRLTVV.

In nucleotides, the CDR3 is TGTGCCAGCAGCCCCCGAAGGGAGACCGGGGAGCTGTTTTTT. As protein: CASSPRRETGELFF. The chain links TRBV28 to TRBJ2-2, with a possible D match to TRBD2 (5 bases). Germline CDR1 reads MDHEN; CDR2 reads SYDVKM. Trimming pared 6 bases from V and 5 bases from J, leaving 13 bases between. This CDR3 region has 14 residues. Using reference TRBV28 and TRBJ2-2 for the parts outside the CDR3, the full variable domain is DVKVTQSSRYLVKRTGEKVFLECVQDMDHENMFWYRQDPGLGLRLIYFSYDVKMKEKGDIPEGYSVSREKKERFSLILESASTNQTSMYLCASSPRRETGELFFGEGSRLTVL.

The V and J genes are TRBV2 and TRBJ2-7; 7 bases match TRBD1. CDR3 length: 14 residues. Trimming cost V 7 bases and J 2 bases; bases outside gene matches: 8. Germline CDR1 is SNHLY and CDR2 is FYNNEI. The CDR3 here is CASTRTGRAYEQYF. CDR3 nucleotides: TGTGCCAGCACCCGGACAGGCAGGGCCTACGAGCAGTACTTC.

This rearrangement joins TRBV5-1 to TRBJ1-4; D is perhaps TRBD1 (6 bases). The CDR3 length is 15 residues. Germline V gives CDR1 SGHRS, CDR2 YFSETQ. V was cut by 4 bases and J by 5 bases, with 15 bases left in between. The CDR3 reads CASSLRGLNNEKLFF. For the CDR3, the DNA is TGCGCCAGCAGCCTCAGGGGATTGAACAATGAAAAACTGTTTTTT.